This T cell receptor (beta chain) was obtained from a study of T cell responses to AZD1222 COVID-19 vaccine. Study-wide points: Spike-spanning, vaccine-associated CD4 TCRs were dominant at 160-218 and 743-854. Donors in the cohort were predominantly white British and more often female, and clonal diversity was possibly underestimated.

Only in-frame clones appear in the TCRdb table, and some are missing; sequencing was by immunoSEQ multiplex PCR. Of roughly 80,000 clones detected, approximately 90% appear once; the ten largest clones hold 2.5% to 4%. Trimming left V 4 bases short and J 3 bases short, with 9 bases between. The germline V gene encodes CDR1 SGHRS and CDR2 YFSETQ. The CDR3 runs to 13 residues. To note about this clone: What it recognizes is unknown.

The V gene is TRBV5-1, the J gene TRBJ2-3; no clear D. The sequence was collected from an adult who received the AZD1222 COVID-19 vaccine. Specimen: peripheral blood, collected 28 days after the second AZD1222 dose. CDR3 sequence (DNA): TGCGCCAGCAGCCGCTCTGGGACAGATACGCAGTATTTT. Amino acid sequence: CASSRSGTDTQYF.